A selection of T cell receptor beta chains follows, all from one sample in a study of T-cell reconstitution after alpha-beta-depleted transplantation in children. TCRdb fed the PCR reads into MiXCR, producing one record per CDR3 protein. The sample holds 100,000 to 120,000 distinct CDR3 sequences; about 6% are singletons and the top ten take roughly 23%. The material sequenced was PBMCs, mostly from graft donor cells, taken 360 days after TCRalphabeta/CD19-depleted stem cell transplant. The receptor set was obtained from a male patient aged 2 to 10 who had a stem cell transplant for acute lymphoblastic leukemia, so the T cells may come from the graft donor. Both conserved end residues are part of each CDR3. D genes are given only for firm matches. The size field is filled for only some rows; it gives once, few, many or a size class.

CASSVKTGVLQETQYF	TGTGCCAGCAGCGTAAAGACAGGGGTACTCCAAGAGACCCAGTACTTC	TRBD1	few	TRBV25-1	TRBJ2-5
CASSQDRAQAQYF	TGTGCCAGCAGCCAAGACAGGGCCCAGGCCCAGTACTTC	-	few	TRBV4-2	TRBJ2-5
CASRALLGYTF	TGTGCCAGCAGGGCTCTCCTAGGGTACACCTTC	-	few	TRBV27	TRBJ1-2
CASSQPHSGAADTQYF	TGTGCCAGCAGCCAACCCCATTCGGGAGCGGCAGATACGCAGTATTTT	-	many	TRBV4-2	TRBJ2-3
CASSQGVNGRTYEQYF	TGCGCCAGCAGCCAAGGTGTGAATGGGAGAACCTACGAGCAGTACTTC	-	many	TRBV4-3	TRBJ2-7
CASSFLRQGLDQYF	TGTGCCAGCAGTTTTTTGCGGCAGGGTCTGGACCAGTACTTC	-	many	TRBV28	TRBJ2-5
CASSLQGYTEAFF	TGTGCCAGCAGTCTACAGGGATACACTGAAGCTTTCTTT	-	many	TRBV11-2	TRBJ1-1
CASSEVVGFRSQPQHF	TGTGCCAGCAGTGAAGTAGTTGGCTTTAGGAGTCAGCCCCAGCATTTT	-	few	TRBV2	TRBJ1-5
CASSLARQNTEAFF	TGTGCCAGCAGTTTAGCCAGGCAGAACACTGAAGCTTTCTTT	-	many	TRBV27	TRBJ1-1
CASRLAGTGSRGYTF	TGTGCCAGCAGATTAGCCGGGACAGGGTCCCGTGGCTACACCTTC	TRBD1	many	TRBV12-3/TRBV12-4	TRBJ1-2
CASSFPGLGGNEQFF	TGTGCCAGCAGCTTTCCGGGACTAGGGGGCAATGAGCAGTTCTTC	TRBD2	many	TRBV7-2	TRBJ2-1
CASSERGNSYEQYF	TGTGCCAGCAGCGAACGGGGGAACTCCTACGAGCAGTACTTC	-	many	TRBV9	TRBJ2-7
CSAREGTGELFF	TGCAGTGCTAGGGAGGGGACCGGGGAGCTGTTTTTT	-	few	TRBV20-1	TRBJ2-2
CASSVDGGRNTIYF	TGTGCCAGCAGCGTAGACGGCGGCAGAAACACCATATATTTT	-	many	TRBV9	TRBJ1-3
CASSKGGDQREAFF	TGTGCCAGCAGCAAAGGGGGGGATCAACGCGAAGCTTTCTTT	-	many	TRBV9	TRBJ1-1
CASSVGGSRGYEQYF	TGTGCCAGCAGCGTAGGGGGGAGCCGAGGCTACGAGCAGTACTTC	-	-	TRBV9	TRBJ2-7
CASSQLSSYNEQFF	TGTGCCAGCAGTCAGCTGAGCTCCTACAATGAGCAGTTCTTC	-	many	TRBV2	TRBJ2-1
CASSLTRGRAKNIQYF	TGTGCCAGCAGCTTAACCAGGGGGCGAGCCAAAAACATTCAGTACTTC	TRBD1	-	TRBV7-2	TRBJ2-4
CASSLPVGSNTEAFF	TGTGCCAGCAGCCTACCCGTGGGATCGAACACTGAAGCTTTCTTT	-	-	TRBV4-2	TRBJ1-1
CASSSKGQETQYF	TGTGCCAGCAGCTCTAAGGGACAGGAGACCCAGTACTTC	TRBD1	-	TRBV7-9	TRBJ2-5
CASSPSTVHEQYF	TGTGCCAGCAGCCCTTCGACAGTCCACGAGCAGTACTTC	-	many	TRBV11-2	TRBJ2-7
CASSPGTSGTNTDTQYF	TGTGCCAGCAGCCCTGGGACTAGCGGGACCAACACAGATACGCAGTATTTT	TRBD2	many	TRBV9	TRBJ2-3
CASSKNSSVHEQYF	TGTGCCAGCAGCAAAAACTCTAGCGTACACGAGCAGTACTTC	-	many	TRBV21-1	TRBJ2-7
CASSFLAEQYF	TGTGCCAGCAGTTTCTTGGCCGAGCAGTACTTC	-	many	TRBV27	TRBJ2-7
CASSPFSGSPNQPQHF	TGTGCCAGCAGTCCATTTTCAGGGTCCCCCAATCAGCCCCAGCATTTT	-	-	TRBV12-3/TRBV12-4	TRBJ1-5
CASSQGTGRFQETQYF	TGCGCCAGCAGCCAAGGGACAGGGCGTTTCCAAGAGACCCAGTACTTC	TRBD1	-	TRBV4-3	TRBJ2-5
CASSSGMAYEQYF	TGTGCCAGCAGCTCTGGGATGGCCTACGAGCAGTACTTC	-	many	TRBV7-9	TRBJ2-7